The rows below give T cell receptor beta chains drawn from one sample of a study of blood T cells in healthy people across ages. Each CDR3 protein gets one entry after TCRdb re-called the 5' RACE reads with MiXCR. The sample has 1.5 million to 2 million distinct CDR3 sequences, 25% to 30% seen once. Sequenced input: blood. Receptors originate from a woman aged 25 to 39 in good health. The CDR3 runs from the conserved cysteine through the conserved F or W. D genes are given only for firm matches. Only part of the rows carry a size: once, few, many, or a class if the clone is expanded.

j_call,clone_size,d_call,v_call,cdr3_nt,cdr3_aa
TRBJ2-1,.,.,TRBV5-5,TGTGCCAGCAGCTTGTCCACAGTAAACTACAATGAGCAGTTCTTC,CASSLSTVNYNEQFF
TRBJ2-5,few,.,TRBV7-2,TGTGCCAGCAGCGCAGGGACTCAAGAGACCCAGTACTTC,CASSAGTQETQYF
TRBJ2-5,many,TRBD2,TRBV2,TGTGCCAGCAGTGGCGATAGCGGGGCACAAGAGACCCAGTACTTC,CASSGDSGAQETQYF
TRBJ2-5,few,.,TRBV4-2,TGTGCCAGCAGTCGTATAGCAGGGGAGCAGTACTTC,CASSRIAGEQYF
TRBJ2-7,many,TRBD2,TRBV29-1,TGCAGCGTTGATAAGGGACTAGCGGGATCTCTCTCCTACGAGCAGTACTTC,CSVDKGLAGSLSYEQYF
TRBJ2-3,.,.,TRBV7-2,TGTGCCAGCAGCTTGAACGGCCCGCAGGGTACGCAGTATTTT,CASSLNGPQGTQYF
TRBJ2-5,.,.,TRBV20-1,TGCAGTGCTAGAGATAGTCGGGGGTGGCAAGAGACCCAGTACTTC,CSARDSRGWQETQYF
TRBJ1-6,.,.,TRBV9,TGTGCCAGCAGCGTAGATGCCGGGACCAATTCACCCCTCCACTTT,CASSVDAGTNSPLHF
TRBJ1-5,.,TRBD1,TRBV24-1,TGTGCCACCAGTGCCAGTATGGGGACAGGGGGAAGTAGTCAGCCCCAGCATTTT,CATSASMGTGGSSQPQHF
TRBJ2-3,many,.,TRBV7-2,TGTGCCAGCAGCTTAACCCAAGGGAGCACAGATACGCAGTATTTT,CASSLTQGSTDTQYF
TRBJ1-5,.,TRBD1,TRBV19,TGTGCCAGCAAACGGGACAGGGGGGCCACCAATCAGCCCCAGCATTTT,CASKRDRGATNQPQHF
TRBJ2-4,many,TRBD1,TRBV6-2/TRBV6-3,TGTGCGCTTGTCACAGGGGGCGCATCGTTGAACATTCAGTACTTC,CALVTGGASLNIQYF
TRBJ2-5,few,.,TRBV20-1,TGCAGCGCTAGAGATGTAGAGGACTTCCAGACCCAGTACTTC,CSARDVEDFQTQYF
TRBJ2-3,.,.,TRBV20-1,TGCAGTGCTCGAAGGCGGCGGGATACGCAGTATTTT,CSARRRRDTQYF
TRBJ2-6,few,.,TRBV18,TGTGCCAGCTCACCAACGAGGGAGGCCGTCTCTGGGGCCAACGTCCTGACTTTC,CASSPTREAVSGANVLTF
TRBJ1-1,.,.,TRBV30,TGTGCCTGGCGGACTTCTACAAACACTGAAGCTTTCTTT,CAWRTSTNTEAFF
TRBJ1-5,few,.,TRBV2,TGTGCCAGCAGTCCCTGGGACGGAAATCAGCCCCAGCATTTT,CASSPWDGNQPQHF
TRBJ2-1,.,TRBD2,TRBV7-3,TGTGCCAGCAGCCAGCGGGGGAGTCGCAATGAGCAGTTCTTC,CASSQRGSRNEQFF
TRBJ1-2,.,.,TRBV12-3/TRBV12-4,TGTGCCAGCAGTTTCCTCCCTCGGTATTGCTACACCTTC,CASSFLPRYCYTF
TRBJ2-1,.,TRBD1,TRBV18,TGTGCCAGCTCACTTAGGACAGGGCCAACCTACAATGAGCAGTTCTTC,CASSLRTGPTYNEQFF
TRBJ2-1,once,.,TRBV27,TGTGCCAGCAAAGGGGCAGTTTGGCCCTACAATGAGCAGTTCTTC,CASKGAVWPYNEQFF
TRBJ2-7,few,.,TRBV4-1,TGCGCCAGCAGCCAAGAAACGCGACTAGACCCTTCGGGCCGATCCTCCTACGAGCAGTACTTC,CASSQETRLDPSGRSSYEQYF
TRBJ2-1,.,TRBD2,TRBV7-9,TGTGCCAGCAGCCAGCTTAGCGGGGGGTACAATGAGCAGTTCTTC,CASSQLSGGYNEQFF
TRBJ2-4,.,.,TRBV20-1,TGCAGTGCTACCGACGGGTTACTCAATGAGCAGTACTTC,CSATDGLLNEQYF
TRBJ2-4,many,.,TRBV12-3/TRBV12-4,TGTGCCAGCAGTTTGTTTGGTCGCAAAAACATTCAGTACTTC,CASSLFGRKNIQYF
TRBJ2-7,many,.,TRBV18,TGTGCCAGCTCACCAGGATCGGGGCCCTACGAGCAGTACTTC,CASSPGSGPYEQYF
TRBJ2-7,few,.,TRBV12-3/TRBV12-4,TGTGCCAGCAGTTTTTCGGTGACCTACGAGCAGTACTTC,CASSFSVTYEQYF
TRBJ1-4,.,.,TRBV20-1,TGCAGTACCCAGGAGGGTTCAAATGAAAAACTGTTTTTT,CSTQEGSNEKLFF
TRBJ2-2,many,.,TRBV7-3,TGTGCCAGCAGCTTAGGCATCACCGGGGAGCTGTTTTTT,CASSLGITGELFF
TRBJ2-1,few,.,TRBV20-1,TGCAGTGCTAGCCTCAGGGGCCTCTCCTACAATGAGCAGTTCTTC,CSASLRGLSYNEQFF
TRBJ1-4,few,.,TRBV3-1,TGTGCCAGCAGCCAAGTCGGAAATGAAAAACTGTTTTTT,CASSQVGNEKLFF
TRBJ2-7,.,TRBD2,TRBV18,TGTGCCAGCTCATATGCGCTGACTAGCTCTAGTGAGCAGTACTTC,CASSYALTSSSEQYF
TRBJ1-1,many,TRBD1,TRBV29-1,TGCAGCGTTGGACAGGGCACTGAAGCTTTCTTT,CSVGQGTEAFF